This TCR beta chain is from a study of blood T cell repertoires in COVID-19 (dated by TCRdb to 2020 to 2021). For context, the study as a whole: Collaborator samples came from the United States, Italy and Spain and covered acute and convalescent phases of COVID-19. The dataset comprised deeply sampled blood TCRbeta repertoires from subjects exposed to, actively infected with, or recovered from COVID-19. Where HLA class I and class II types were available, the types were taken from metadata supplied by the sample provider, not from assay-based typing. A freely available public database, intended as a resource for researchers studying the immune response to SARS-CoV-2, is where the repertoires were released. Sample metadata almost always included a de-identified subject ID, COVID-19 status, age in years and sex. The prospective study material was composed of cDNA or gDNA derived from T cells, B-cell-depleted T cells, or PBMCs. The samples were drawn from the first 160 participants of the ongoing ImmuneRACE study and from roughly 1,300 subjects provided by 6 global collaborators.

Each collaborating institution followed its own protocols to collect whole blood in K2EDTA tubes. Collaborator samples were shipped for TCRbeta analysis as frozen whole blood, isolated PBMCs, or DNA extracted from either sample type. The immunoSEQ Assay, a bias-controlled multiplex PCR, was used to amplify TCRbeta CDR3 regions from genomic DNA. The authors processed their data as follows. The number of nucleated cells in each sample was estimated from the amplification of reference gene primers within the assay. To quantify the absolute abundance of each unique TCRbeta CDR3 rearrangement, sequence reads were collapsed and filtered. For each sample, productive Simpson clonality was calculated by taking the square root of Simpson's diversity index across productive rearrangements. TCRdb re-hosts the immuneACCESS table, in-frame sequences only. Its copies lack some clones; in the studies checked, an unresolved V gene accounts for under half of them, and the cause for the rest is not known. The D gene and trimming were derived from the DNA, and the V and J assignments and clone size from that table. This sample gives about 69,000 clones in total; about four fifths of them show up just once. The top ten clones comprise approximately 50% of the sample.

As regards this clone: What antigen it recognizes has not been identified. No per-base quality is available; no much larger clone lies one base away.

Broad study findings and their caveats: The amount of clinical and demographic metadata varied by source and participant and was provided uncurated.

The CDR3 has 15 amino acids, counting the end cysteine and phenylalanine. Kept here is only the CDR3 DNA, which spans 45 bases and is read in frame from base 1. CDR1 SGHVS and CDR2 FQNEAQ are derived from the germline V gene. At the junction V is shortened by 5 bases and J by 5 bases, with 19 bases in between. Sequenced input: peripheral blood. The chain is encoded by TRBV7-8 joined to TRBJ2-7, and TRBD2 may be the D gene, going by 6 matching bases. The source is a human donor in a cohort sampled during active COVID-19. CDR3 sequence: CASSRGDGGKNEQYF. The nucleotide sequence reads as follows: TGTGCCAGCAGCCGAGGTGATGGGGGGAAGAACGAGCAGTACTTC. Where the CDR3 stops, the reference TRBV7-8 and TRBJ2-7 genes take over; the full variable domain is GAGVSQSPRYKVAKRGQDVALRCDPISGHVSLFWYQQALGQGPEFLTYFQNEAQLDKSGLPSDRFFAERPEGSVSTLKIQRTQQEDSAVYLCASSRGDGGKNEQYFGPGTRLTVT.